This TCR beta chain was observed in a study of CD8 T cells in Susac syndrome. This clonotype has only one observation. After removal of 3 bases from V and 2 bases from J, the junction contained 7 bases not matched to a gene. The CDR3 is made up of 15 amino acids. The germline CDR1 and CDR2 sequences are GTSNPN and SVGIG (reference sequence). When the RNA was reverse transcribed, random hexamers were used with an input of about 0.45 to 1 ug. MiXCR, run by TCRdb on the immunoSEQ multiplex PCR reads, gives a single entry per CDR3 protein. The sample carries 110,000 or so distinct CDR3 sequences, 90% to 95% recorded once. Sequencing of TCR beta was performed on blood CD8+ T cells and on blood CD4+ T cells.

This clonotype was sampled from a human donor with multiple sclerosis. Sequencing used CD4+ T cells from PBMCs. The V call is TRBV30, the J call TRBJ1-5; TRBD1 aligns across 7 bases. The CDR3 sequence is CAWSYGGTGNQPQHF. As DNA, the CDR3 is TGTGCCTGGAGCTATGGAGGGACAGGCAATCAGCCCCAGCATTTT.